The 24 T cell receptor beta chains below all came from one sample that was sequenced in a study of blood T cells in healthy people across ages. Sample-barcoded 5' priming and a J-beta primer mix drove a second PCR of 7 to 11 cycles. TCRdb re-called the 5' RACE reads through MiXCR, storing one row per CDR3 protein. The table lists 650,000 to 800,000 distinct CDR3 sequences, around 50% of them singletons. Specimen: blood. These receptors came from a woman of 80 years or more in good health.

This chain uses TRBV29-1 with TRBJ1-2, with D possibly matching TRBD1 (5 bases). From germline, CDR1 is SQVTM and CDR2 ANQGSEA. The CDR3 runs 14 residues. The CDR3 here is CSFTGGMQNYGYTF. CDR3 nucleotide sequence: TGCAGTTTTACCGGGGGGATGCAAAACTATGGCTACACCTTC.

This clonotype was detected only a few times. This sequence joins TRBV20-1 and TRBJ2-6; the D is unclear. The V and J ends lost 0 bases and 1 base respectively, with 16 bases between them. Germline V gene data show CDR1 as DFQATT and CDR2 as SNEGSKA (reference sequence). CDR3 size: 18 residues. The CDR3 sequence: CSARDSRSLSSGANVLTF. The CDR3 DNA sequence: TGCAGTGCTAGAGACAGTAGAAGCCTATCGTCTGGGGCCAACGTCCTGACTTTC.

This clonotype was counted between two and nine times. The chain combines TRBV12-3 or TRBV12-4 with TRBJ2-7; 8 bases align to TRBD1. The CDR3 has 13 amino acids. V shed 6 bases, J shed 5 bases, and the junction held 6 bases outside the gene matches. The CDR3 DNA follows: TGTGCCAGCAGGTCCCCAGGGGGCCACGAGCAGTACTTC. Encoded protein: CASRSPGGHEQYF.

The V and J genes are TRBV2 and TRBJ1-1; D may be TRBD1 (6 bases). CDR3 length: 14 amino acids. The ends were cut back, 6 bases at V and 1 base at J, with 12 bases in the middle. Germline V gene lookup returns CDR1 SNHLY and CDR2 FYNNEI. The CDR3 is CASRRQAQNTEAFF. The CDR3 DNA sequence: TGTGCCAGCAGAAGACAGGCGCAGAACACTGAAGCTTTCTTT.

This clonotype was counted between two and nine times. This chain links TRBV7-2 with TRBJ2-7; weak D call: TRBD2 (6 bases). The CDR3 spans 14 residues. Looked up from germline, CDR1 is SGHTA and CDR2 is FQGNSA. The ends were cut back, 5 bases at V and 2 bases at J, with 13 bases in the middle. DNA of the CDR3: TGTGCCAGCAGCAGGGGCGGACTAACCTACGAGCAGTACTTC. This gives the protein CASSRGGLTYEQYF.

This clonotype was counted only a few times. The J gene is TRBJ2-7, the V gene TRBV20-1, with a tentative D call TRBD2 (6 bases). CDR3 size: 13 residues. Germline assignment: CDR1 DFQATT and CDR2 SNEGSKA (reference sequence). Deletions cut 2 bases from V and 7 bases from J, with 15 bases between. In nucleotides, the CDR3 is TGCAGTGCTAGATCGACTAGTCGCGAGGAGCAGTACTTC. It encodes CSARSTSREEQYF.

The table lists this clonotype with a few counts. Written as DNA, the CDR3 is TGTGCCACCAGTGATCAGACTAGCGGCCTATATTCCACCGGGGAGCTGTTTTTT. It codes for CATSDQTSGLYSTGELFF. The gene calls are TRBV24-1 and TRBJ2-2; 9 bases align to TRBD2. The CDR3 has 18 amino acids. Germline V gene data show CDR1 as KGHDR and CDR2 as SFDVKD. Trimming took 3 bases from V and 4 from J; bases not matched to a gene: 11.

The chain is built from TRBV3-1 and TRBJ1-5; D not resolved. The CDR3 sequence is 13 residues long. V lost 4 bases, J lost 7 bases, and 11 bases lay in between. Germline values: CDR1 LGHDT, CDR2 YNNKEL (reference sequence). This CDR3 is CASSPVGGQPQHF. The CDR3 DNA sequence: TGTGCCAGCAGCCCCGTAGGCGGACAGCCCCAGCATTTT.

CDR3 nucleotide sequence: TGTGCCAGCAGAGGGGACCCGAACACCGGGGAGCTGTTTTTT. The encoded protein is CASRGDPNTGELFF. The V and J genes are TRBV2 and TRBJ2-2, with D perhaps being TRBD1 or TRBD2 (5 bases each). Germline V CDR1 and CDR2: SNHLY, FYNNEI. V dropped 6 bases and J dropped 0 bases, with 8 bases sitting between them. The CDR3 extends over 14 amino acids.

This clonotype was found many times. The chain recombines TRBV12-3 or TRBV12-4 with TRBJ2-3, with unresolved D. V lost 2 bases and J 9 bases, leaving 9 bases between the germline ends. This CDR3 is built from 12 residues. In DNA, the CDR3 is TGTGCCAGCAGTTTACTAGTGACGACGCAGTATTTT. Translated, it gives CASSLLVTTQYF.

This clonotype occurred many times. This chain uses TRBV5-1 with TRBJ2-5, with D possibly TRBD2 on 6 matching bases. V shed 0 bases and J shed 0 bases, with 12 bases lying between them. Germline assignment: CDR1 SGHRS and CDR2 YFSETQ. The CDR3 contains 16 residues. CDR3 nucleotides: TGCGCCAGCAGCTTGGGGCTCGGGAGTAACCAAGAGACCCAGTACTTC. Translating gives CASSLGLGSNQETQYF.

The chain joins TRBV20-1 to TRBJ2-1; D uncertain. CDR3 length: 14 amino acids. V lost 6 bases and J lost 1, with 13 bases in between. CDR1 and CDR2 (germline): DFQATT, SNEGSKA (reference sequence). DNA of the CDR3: TGCAGTGCCCCCTCCGCACCATCCTACAATGAGCAGTTCTTC. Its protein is CSAPSAPSYNEQFF.

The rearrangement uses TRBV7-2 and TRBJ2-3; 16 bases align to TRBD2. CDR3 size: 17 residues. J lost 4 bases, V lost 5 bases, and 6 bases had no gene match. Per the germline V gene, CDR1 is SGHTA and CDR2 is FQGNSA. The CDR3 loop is CASSLGLAGGRADTQYF. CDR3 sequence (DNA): TGTGCCAGCAGCCTGGGACTAGCGGGAGGGCGGGCAGATACGCAGTATTTT.

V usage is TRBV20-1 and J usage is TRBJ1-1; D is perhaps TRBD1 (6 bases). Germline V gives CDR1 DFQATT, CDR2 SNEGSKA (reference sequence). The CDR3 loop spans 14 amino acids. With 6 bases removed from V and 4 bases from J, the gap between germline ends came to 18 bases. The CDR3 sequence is CSAVNRQVATEAFF. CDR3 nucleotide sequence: TGCAGTGCGGTAAACAGACAGGTTGCCACTGAAGCTTTCTTT.

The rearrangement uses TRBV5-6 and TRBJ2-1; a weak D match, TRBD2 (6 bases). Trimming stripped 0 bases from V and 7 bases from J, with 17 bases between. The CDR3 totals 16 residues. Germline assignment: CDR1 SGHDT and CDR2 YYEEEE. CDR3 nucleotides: TGTGCCAGCAGCTTGGGTTGGACGGGGGTTAAAAATGAGCAGTTCTTC. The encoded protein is CASSLGWTGVKNEQFF.

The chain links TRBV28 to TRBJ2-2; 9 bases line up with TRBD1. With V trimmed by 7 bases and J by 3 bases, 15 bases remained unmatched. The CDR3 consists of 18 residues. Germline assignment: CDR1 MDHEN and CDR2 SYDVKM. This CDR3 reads CASTPSGVGQGYTGELFF. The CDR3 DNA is TGTGCCAGCACTCCATCGGGGGTAGGACAGGGGTACACCGGGGAGCTGTTTTTT.

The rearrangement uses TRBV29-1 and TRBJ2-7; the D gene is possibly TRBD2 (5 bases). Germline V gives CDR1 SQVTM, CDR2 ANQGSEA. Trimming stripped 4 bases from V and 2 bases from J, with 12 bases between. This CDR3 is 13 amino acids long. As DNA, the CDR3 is TGCAGCGTTGGAGGGCAGGACCCCTACGAGCAGTACTTC. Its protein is CSVGGQDPYEQYF.

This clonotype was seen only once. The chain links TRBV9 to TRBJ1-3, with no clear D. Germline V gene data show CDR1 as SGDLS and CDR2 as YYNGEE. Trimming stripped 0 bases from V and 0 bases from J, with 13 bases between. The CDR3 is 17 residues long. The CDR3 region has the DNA TGTGCCAGCAGCGTAGAAATTAGTGCATTCTCTGGAAACACCATATATTTT. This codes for CASSVEISAFSGNTIYF.

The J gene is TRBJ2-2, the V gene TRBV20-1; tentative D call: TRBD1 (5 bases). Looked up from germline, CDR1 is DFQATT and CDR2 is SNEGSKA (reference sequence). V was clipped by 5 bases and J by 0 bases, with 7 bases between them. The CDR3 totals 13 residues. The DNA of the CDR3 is TGCAGTGCTGACAGTGCGAACACCGGGGAGCTGTTTTTT. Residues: CSADSANTGELFF.

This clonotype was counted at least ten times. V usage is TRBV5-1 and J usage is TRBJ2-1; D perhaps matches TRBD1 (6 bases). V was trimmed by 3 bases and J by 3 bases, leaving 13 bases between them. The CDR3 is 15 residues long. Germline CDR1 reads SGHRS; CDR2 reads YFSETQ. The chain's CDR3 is CASSSGTSGYNEQFF. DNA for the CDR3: TGCGCCAGCAGCTCCGGGACATCCGGCTACAATGAGCAGTTCTTC.

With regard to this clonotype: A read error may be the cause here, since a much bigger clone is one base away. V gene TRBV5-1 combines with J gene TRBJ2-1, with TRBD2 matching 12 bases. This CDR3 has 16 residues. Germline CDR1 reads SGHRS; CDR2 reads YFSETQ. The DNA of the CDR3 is TGCGCCAGCAGCCGAGGACTAGCGGGAATCCGGAATGTGCAGTTCTTC. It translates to CASSRGLAGIRNVQFF.

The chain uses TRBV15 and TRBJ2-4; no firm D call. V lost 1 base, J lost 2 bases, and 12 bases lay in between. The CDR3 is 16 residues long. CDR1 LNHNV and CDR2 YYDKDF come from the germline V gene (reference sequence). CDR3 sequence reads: CATSRVGMGPKNIQYF. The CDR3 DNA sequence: TGTGCCACCAGCAGAGTAGGGATGGGTCCCAAAAACATTCAGTACTTC. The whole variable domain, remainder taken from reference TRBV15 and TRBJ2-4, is DAMVIQNPRYQVTQFGKPVTLSCSQTLNHNVMYWYQQKSSQAPKLLFHYYDKDFNNEADTPDNFQSRRPNTSFCFLDIRSPGLGDTAMYLCATSRVGMGPKNIQYFGAGTRLSVL.

CDR3 amino acids: CASISPRTELAHNEQFF. The CDR3 DNA reads as TGTGCCAGCATCTCTCCCCGGACGGAACTCGCCCACAATGAGCAGTTCTTC. V usage is TRBV21-1 and J usage is TRBJ2-1; the tabulated D call, TRBD1, remains unverified against the DNA. TRBV21-1 is termed a pseudogene. This CDR3 has 17 amino acids.

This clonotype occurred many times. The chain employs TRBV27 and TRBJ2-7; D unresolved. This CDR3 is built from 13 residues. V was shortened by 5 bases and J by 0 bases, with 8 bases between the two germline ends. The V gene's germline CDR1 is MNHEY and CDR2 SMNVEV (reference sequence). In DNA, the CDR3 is TGTGCCAGCAGTACCTTTGGCTCCTACGAGCAGTACTTC. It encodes CASSTFGSYEQYF.